This T cell receptor (beta chain) was recorded in a study of T-cell reconstitution after alpha-beta-depleted transplantation in children. Unique molecular identifiers were used in preparing the TCRbeta library. TCRdb recomputed calls from the PCR reads with MiXCR, one row per CDR3 protein. The data hold around 600,000 distinct CDR3 sequences, with roughly 15% observed a single time. V gave up 0 bases and J gave up 6 bases; unmatched junction bases: 4. Germline V gives CDR1 SEHNR, CDR2 FQNEAQ (reference sequence). The CDR3 covers 14 residues. This clonotype was counted at least ten times. V is TRBV7-9 and J is TRBJ2-7, with 8 nucleotides matching TRBD1. The receptor's source is a human donor who donated a stem cell graft to a child with acute myeloid leukemia. Sequencing was performed on PBMCs from the stem cell graft donor, taken from the stem cell graft. The CDR3 nucleotides read TGTGCCAGCAGCTTAGCGGGCAGGGGGCGCGAGCAGTACTTC. As protein: CASSLAGRGREQYF.